One and the same sample provided the 2 T cell receptor beta chains below, sequenced in a study of OX40 agonist ivuxolimab in advanced cancers. TCRdb keeps only in-frame clones here, not all; method: immunoSEQ multiplex PCR. This table holds about 64,000 clones, almost 85% found once. Here the sequenced sample was CD4+ or CD8+ T cells sorted from blood, taken in a trial of the OX40 agonist ivuxolimab. All receptors derive from an adult with an advanced solid tumor such as melanoma, head and neck, liver or kidney cancer.

Only one count was recorded for this clone. The V and J genes are TRBV4-1 and TRBJ1-2; D is ambiguous. V gave up 2 bases and J gave up 0 bases, with 13 bases separating them. CDR3 length: 16 amino acids. Germline-derived CDR1 and CDR2 are MGHRA and YSYEKL. The CDR3 loop reads CASSQLLSLTNYGYTF. CDR3 bases: TGCGCCAGCAGCCAACTATTAAGTTTGACTAACTATGGCTACACCTTC.

The chain is built from TRBV7-2 and TRBJ2-2, with D hard to call. Deletions cut 2 bases from V and 1 base from J, with 5 bases between. From germline, CDR1 is SGHTA and CDR2 FQGNSA. CDR3 length equals 14 residues. The CDR3 loop is CASSLNRNTGELFF. The CDR3, as DNA: TGTGCCAGCAGCTTAAACAGGAACACCGGGGAGCTGTTTTTT.